The rows below give T cell receptor beta chains drawn from one sample of a study of PD-1 blockade in classical Hodgkin lymphoma. Here immunoSEQ multiplex PCR was the method, and the copy in TCRdb shows in-frame clones only, minus some. The data hold 25,000 to 35,000 clones, with around 85% observed a single time. Sample: CD4+ T cells from blood, taken before the fourth cycle of nivolumab. These receptors originate from a human donor with classical Hodgkin lymphoma. Each CDR3 is given with its conserved first and last residue. D genes are given only for firm matches. Clone size is stated in some rows and not others, as once, few, many or a class when expanded.

j_call v_call clone_size d_call cdr3_nt cdr3_aa
TRBJ2-7 TRBV28 - - TGTGCCAGCAGTCCGCCAAGACTAGGGGGAAACTACGAGCAGTACTTC CASSPPRLGGNYEQYF
TRBJ2-4 TRBV25-1 - - TGTGCCAGTATTACGGACAGCGGCATTCAGTACTTC CASITDSGIQYF
TRBJ2-3 TRBV4-1 - - TGCGCCAGCAGCCAAATCGGGGGCAAGGATACGCAGTATTTT CASSQIGGKDTQYF
TRBJ2-1 TRBV5-1 - TRBD1 TGCGCCAGCGCTTCCGGGACAGGGTACCATGAGCAGTTCTTC CASASGTGYHEQFF
TRBJ2-7 TRBV27 few - TGTGCCAGCAGTTTATCGGGGTTCCACGAGCAGTACTTC CASSLSGFHEQYF
TRBJ1-1 TRBV6-5 - - TGTGCCAGCAGTTACTCGGTCGGGGGGGGTGAAGCTTTCTTT CASSYSVGGGEAFF
TRBJ1-2 TRBV29-1 once - TGCAGCGTTGTTGCAGGGAAGGATGGCTACACCTTC CSVVAGKDGYTF
TRBJ2-1 TRBV28 - - TGTGCCAGCAGTTCCTCCGGGTCCGATACCAGTGAGCAGTTCTTC CASSSSGSDTSEQFF
TRBJ1-3 TRBV18 - - TGTGCCAGCTCACTGACAGAGGGGATCTCTGGAAACACCATATATTTT CASSLTEGISGNTIYF
TRBJ1-6 TRBV9 - - TGTGCCAGCAGCGTAGGCCTTTTTCGTGACCCCAATTCACCCCTCCACTTT CASSVGLFRDPNSPLHF
TRBJ1-2 TRBV7-8 - - TGTGCCAGCAGCTCCCGGTGGATGTCGGGCTATGGCTACACCTTC CASSSRWMSGYGYTF
TRBJ1-1 TRBV7-9 - - TGTGCCAGCAGCTCCGGGAGGGGGTGGAACACTGAAGCTTTCTTT CASSSGRGWNTEAFF
TRBJ2-2 TRBV7-6 - TRBD2 TGTGCCAGCAGCTTAGTACTAGCGGAAAACACCGGGGAGCTGTTTTTT CASSLVLAENTGELFF
TRBJ2-6 TRBV6-4 - - TGTGCCAGCAGCCAAGAGCCTGGGGCCAACGTCCTGACTTTC CASSQEPGANVLTF
TRBJ2-6 TRBV5-1 once - TGCGCCAGCAGCCCAGGGTACCGGCCTTCTGGGGCCAACGTCCTGACTTTC CASSPGYRPSGANVLTF
TRBJ2-6 TRBV7-6 - - TGTGCCAGCAGTCGGAGCGGAACTGGGGCCAACGTCCTGACTTTC CASSRSGTGANVLTF
TRBJ2-1 TRBV4-2 - TRBD2 TGTGCCAGCAGCCAAGATTGGCTAGCGGGCGCTGAGCAGTTCTTC CASSQDWLAGAEQFF
TRBJ1-1 TRBV19 - TRBD1 TGTGCCAGTAGCAGACCGGGACAGGGGGTTTTCACTGAAGCTTTCTTT CASSRPGQGVFTEAFF
TRBJ1-5 TRBV10-2 - - TGCGCCAGCAGTGTCAAGGGGGTCCAGCCCCAGCATTTT CASSVKGVQPQHF
TRBJ1-3 TRBV2 few - TGTGCCAGCAGGGGAACTACCGGAAACACCATATATTTT CASRGTTGNTIYF
TRBJ2-4 TRBV4-1 - - TGCGCCAGCAGCCAAGGAGACAGGTTGGGAGCCAAAAACATTCAGTACTTC CASSQGDRLGAKNIQYF
TRBJ2-2 TRBV9 - - TGTGCCAGCAGCGTAGCCGGGTCACTGCACACCGGGGAGCTGTTTTTT CASSVAGSLHTGELFF
TRBJ1-2 TRBV12-2 once - TGTGCAAGTCGCTTATTACGGGACCCTCCGGATAACTATGGCTACACCTTC CASRLLRDPPDNYGYTF
TRBJ2-1 TRBV11-2 - - TGTGCCAGCAGCTTCGGGGCTAGCTCCTACAATGAGCAGTTCTTC CASSFGASSYNEQFF
TRBJ2-5 TRBV7-9 once - TGTGCCAGCAGTATGCAGGGGAAACAAGAGACCCAGTACTTC CASSMQGKQETQYF
TRBJ2-7 TRBV2 once TRBD1 TGTGCCAGCAGTGAAGAAGGGGGCCCACCCTACGAGCAGTACTTC CASSEEGGPPYEQYF
TRBJ1-1 TRBV7-9 - - TGTGCCAGCTCTTTAAACACTGAAGCTTTCTTT CASSLNTEAFF
TRBJ2-1 TRBV6-5 - - TGTGCCAGCAGTTACTTAACCTTGGACACCCGAAGGCAGTTCTTC CASSYLTLDTRRQFF
TRBJ2-1 TRBV7-2 - - TGTGCCAGCAGCTTGGGACCCAGAAGCTCCTACAATGAGCAGTTCTTC CASSLGPRSSYNEQFF
TRBJ1-2 TRBV28 - TRBD1 TGTGCCAGCAGTCCCGGGACAGTTAACTATGGCTACACCTTC CASSPGTVNYGYTF
TRBJ1-5 TRBV21-1 - - TGTGCCAGCAGCAAAGACAGGAAAAATCAGCCCCAGCATTTT CASSKDRKNQPQHF
TRBJ1-2 TRBV10-3 few - TGTGCCATCAGTGACGCCTCCTATGGCTACACCTTC CAISDASYGYTF
TRBJ1-3 TRBV30 once - TGTGCCTCACCCAGCCGGGCTCAAGGAAACACCATATATTTT CASPSRAQGNTIYF
TRBJ2-1 TRBV10-1 - TRBD2 TGCGCCAGCAGCTCCGGGACTAGCGGGAGGGATGAGCAGTTCTTC CASSSGTSGRDEQFF
TRBJ2-7 TRBV11-2 - - TGTGCCAGCAGCTTAGGGCCGGGACAACAGTACTTC CASSLGPGQQYF
TRBJ2-1 TRBV28 - TRBD2 TGTGCCAGCAGTTTACCGAGCGGGAGGGTCTACAATGAGCAGTTCTTC CASSLPSGRVYNEQFF
TRBJ2-3 TRBV4-3 - - TGCGCCAGCAGCCAAGGGATAGCGAGAGGGACAGATACGCAGTATTTT CASSQGIARGTDTQYF